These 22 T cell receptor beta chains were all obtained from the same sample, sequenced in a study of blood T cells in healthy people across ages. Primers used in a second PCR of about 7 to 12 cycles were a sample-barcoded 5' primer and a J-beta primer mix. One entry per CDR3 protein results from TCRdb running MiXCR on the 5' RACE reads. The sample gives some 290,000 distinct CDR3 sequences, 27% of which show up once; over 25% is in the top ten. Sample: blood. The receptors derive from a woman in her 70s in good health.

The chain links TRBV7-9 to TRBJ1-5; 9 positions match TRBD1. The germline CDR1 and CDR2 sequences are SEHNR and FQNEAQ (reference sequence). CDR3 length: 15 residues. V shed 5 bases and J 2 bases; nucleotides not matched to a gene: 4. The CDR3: CASSRTGAGNQPQHF. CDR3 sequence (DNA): TGTGCCAGCAGCCGGACAGGGGCAGGCAATCAGCCCCAGCATTTT.

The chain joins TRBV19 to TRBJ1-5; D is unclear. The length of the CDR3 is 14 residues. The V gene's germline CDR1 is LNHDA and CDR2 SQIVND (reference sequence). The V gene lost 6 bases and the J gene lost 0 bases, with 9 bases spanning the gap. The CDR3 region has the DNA TGTGCCAGTAGCCCCCCCCCTAGCAATCAGCCCCAGCATTTT. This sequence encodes CASSPPPSNQPQHF.

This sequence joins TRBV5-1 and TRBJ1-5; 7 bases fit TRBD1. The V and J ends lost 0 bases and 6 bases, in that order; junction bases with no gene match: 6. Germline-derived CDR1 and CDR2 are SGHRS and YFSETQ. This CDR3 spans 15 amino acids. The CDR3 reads CASSLEGQGGQPQHF. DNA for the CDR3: TGCGCCAGCAGCTTGGAGGGGCAGGGGGGTCAGCCCCAGCATTTT.

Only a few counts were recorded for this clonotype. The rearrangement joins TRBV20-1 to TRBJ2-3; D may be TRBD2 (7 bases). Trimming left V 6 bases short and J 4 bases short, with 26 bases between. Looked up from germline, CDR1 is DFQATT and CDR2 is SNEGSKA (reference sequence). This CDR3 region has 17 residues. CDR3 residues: CSAKGGGPTFRADTQYF. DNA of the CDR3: TGCAGTGCCAAGGGGGGGGGACCAACCTTTAGGGCAGATACGCAGTATTTT.

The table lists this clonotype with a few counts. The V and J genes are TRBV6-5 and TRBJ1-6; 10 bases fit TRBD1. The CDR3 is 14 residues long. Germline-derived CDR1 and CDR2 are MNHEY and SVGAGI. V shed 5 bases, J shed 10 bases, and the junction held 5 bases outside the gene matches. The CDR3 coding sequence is TGTGCCAGCAGTAGACAGGGGGCTTGGTCACCCCTCCACTTT. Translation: CASSRQGAWSPLHF.

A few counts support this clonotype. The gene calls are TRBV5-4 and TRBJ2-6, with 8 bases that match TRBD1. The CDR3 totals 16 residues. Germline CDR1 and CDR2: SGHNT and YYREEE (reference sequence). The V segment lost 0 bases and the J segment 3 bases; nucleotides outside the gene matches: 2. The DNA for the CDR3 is TGTGCCAGCAGCTTGGCAGGGGGCGTTGGGGCCAACGTCCTGACTTTC. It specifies CASSLAGGVGANVLTF.

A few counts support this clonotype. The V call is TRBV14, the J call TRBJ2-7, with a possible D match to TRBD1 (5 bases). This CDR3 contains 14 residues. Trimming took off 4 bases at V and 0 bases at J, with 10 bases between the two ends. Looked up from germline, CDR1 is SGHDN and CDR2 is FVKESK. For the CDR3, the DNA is TGTGCCAGCAGCCCGACAGTTAACTCCTACGAGCAGTACTTC. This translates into CASSPTVNSYEQYF.

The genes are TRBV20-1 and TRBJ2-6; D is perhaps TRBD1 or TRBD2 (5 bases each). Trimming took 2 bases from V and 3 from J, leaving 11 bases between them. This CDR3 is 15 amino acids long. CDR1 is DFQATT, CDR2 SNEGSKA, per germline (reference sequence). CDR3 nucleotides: TGCAGTGCTAGACCCTCGGGGCTTGGGGCCAACGTCCTGACTTTC. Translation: CSARPSGLGANVLTF.

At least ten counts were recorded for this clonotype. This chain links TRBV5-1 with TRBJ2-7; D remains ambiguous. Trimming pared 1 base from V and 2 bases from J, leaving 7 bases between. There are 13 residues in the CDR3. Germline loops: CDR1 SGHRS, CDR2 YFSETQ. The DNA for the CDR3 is TGCGCCAGCAGCTTGCCAGGAACCTACGAGCAGTACTTC. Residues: CASSLPGTYEQYF.

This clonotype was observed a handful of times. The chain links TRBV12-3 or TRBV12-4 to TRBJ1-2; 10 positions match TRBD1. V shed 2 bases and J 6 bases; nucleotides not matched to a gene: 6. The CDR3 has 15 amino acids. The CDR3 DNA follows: TGTGCCAGCAGTTTAAGAAGACAGGGGGCACATGGCTACACCTTC. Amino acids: CASSLRRQGAHGYTF.

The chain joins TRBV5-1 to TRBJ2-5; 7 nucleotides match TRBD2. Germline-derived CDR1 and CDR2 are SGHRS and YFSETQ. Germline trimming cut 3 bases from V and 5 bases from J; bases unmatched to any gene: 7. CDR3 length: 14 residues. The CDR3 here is CASSYERGRETQYF. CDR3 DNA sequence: TGCGCCAGCAGCTATGAGCGGGGCCGGGAGACCCAGTACTTC.

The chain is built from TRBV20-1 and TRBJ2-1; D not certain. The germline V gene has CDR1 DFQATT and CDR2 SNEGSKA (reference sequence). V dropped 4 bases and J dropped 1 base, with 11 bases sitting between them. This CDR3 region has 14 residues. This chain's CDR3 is CSAMTRSSYNEQFF. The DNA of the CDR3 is TGCAGTGCTATGACTCGCTCTTCCTACAATGAGCAGTTCTTC.

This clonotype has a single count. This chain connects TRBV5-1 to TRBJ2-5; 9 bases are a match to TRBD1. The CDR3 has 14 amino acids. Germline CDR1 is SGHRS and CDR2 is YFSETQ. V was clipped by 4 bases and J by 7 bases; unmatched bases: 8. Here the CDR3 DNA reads TGCGCCAGCAGCGGACAGGGGTCTCTCGGGACCCAGTACTTC. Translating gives CASSGQGSLGTQYF. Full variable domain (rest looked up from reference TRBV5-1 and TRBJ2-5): KAGVTQTPRYLIKTRGQQVTLSCSPISGHRSVSWYQQTPGQGLQFLFEYFSETQRNKGNFPGRFSGRQFSNSRSEMNVSTLELGDSALYLCASSGQGSLGTQYFGPGTRLLVL.

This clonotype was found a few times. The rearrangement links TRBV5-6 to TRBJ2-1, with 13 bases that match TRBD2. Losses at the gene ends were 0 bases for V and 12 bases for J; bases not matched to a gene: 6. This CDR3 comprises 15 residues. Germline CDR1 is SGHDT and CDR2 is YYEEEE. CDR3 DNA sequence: TGTGCCAGCAGCTTGGTCCGGACTAGCGGGAGAGTGCAGTTCTTC. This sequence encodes CASSLVRTSGRVQFF.

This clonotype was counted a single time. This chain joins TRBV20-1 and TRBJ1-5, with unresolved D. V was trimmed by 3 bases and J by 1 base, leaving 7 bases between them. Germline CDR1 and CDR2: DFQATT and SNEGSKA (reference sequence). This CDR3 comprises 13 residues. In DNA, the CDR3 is TGCAGTGCTAGCGTCGACAGCAATCAGCCCCAGCATTTT. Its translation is CSASVDSNQPQHF.

The DNA of the CDR3 is TGTGCCAGCAGCTACCAGGGGGCGTTGGGCTACACCTTC. Amino acids: CASSYQGALGYTF. This chain joins TRBV6-5 and TRBJ1-2; TRBD1 matches at 8 bases. The J segment lost 8 bases and the V segment lost 6 bases, leaving 8 bases of the junction unmatched. The CDR3 spans 13 residues. Germline assignment: CDR1 MNHEY and CDR2 SVGAGI.

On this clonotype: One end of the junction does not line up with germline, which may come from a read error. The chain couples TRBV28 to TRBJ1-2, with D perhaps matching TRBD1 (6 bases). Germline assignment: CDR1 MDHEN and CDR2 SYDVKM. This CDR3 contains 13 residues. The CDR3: CAGSSGTRYGYTF. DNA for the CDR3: TGTGCCGGCAGTTCCGGGACACGGTATGGCTACACCTTC.

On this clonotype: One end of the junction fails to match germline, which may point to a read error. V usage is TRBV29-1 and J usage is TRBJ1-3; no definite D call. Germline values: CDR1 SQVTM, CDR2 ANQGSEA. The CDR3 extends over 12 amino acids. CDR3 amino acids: CSVAVVGNTLYF. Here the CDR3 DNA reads TGCAGCGTCGCAGTGGTTGGAAACACCCTATATTTT.

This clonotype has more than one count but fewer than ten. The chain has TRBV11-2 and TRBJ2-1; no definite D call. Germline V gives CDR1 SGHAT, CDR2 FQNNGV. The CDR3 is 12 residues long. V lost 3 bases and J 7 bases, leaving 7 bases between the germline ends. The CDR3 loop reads CASSFSTNEQFF. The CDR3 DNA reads TGTGCCAGCAGCTTCTCTACAAATGAGCAGTTCTTC.

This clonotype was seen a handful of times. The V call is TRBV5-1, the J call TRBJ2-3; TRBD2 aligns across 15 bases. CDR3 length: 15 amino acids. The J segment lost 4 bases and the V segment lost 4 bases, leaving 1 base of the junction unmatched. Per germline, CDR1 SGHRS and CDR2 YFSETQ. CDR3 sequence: CASSRTSGRADTQYF. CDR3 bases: TGCGCCAGCAGCCGGACTAGCGGGAGGGCAGATACGCAGTATTTT.

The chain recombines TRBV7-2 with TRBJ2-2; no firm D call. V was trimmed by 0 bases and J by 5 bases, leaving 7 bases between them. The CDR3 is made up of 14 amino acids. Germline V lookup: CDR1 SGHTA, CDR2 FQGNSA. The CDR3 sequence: CASSLAGQTGELFF. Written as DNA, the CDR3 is TGTGCCAGCAGCTTAGCAGGGCAAACCGGGGAGCTGTTTTTT.

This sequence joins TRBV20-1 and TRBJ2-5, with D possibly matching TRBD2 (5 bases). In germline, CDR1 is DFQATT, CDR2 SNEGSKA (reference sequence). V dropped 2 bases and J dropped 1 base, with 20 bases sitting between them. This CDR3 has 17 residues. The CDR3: CSARTASRMRLQETQYF. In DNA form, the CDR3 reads TGCAGTGCTAGAACGGCTAGCCGTATGAGACTCCAAGAGACCCAGTACTTC.